The source of this T cell receptor (beta chain) is a study of cytomegalovirus exposure and HLA in healthy donors. Vbeta (60) and Jbeta (13) primers were used in the PCR. Measured with immunoSEQ multiplex PCR; TCRdb has only the in-frame clones, and not every one. This table has roughly 100,000 clones, 60% to 80% appearing once. As regards this clone: Its target is not known.

Study results and limitations: A later analysis linked around 15,000 TCR beta sequences to HLA alleles at 0.05 false discovery rate. Clonal expansion, a later analysis showed, was greater in HLA-associated TCR beta chains than in equally common others. Roughly even sequencing depth across donors was the assumption behind the presence/absence analyses. Earlier results showed most TCR beta V segments being productive about 90% or about 30% of the time.

The clonotype comes from a male donor in good health and CMV-seropositive. Input material: PBMCs.

CDR3 sequence reads: CASSPPSMDGVREQYF. CDR3 bases: TGTGCCAGCTCACCACCGAGCATGGACGGGGTACGGGAGCAGTACTTC. The chain uses TRBV18 and TRBJ2-7; tentative D call: TRBD2 (5 bases). Trimming removed 0 bases at V and 7 bases at J, with 19 bases between. This CDR3 comprises 16 residues. CDR1 is KGHSH, CDR2 LQKENI, per germline.